This entry lists 14 T cell receptor beta chains sequenced from one sample in a study of vaccination and CD4 T cells after COVID-19. Researchers used the Oncomine TCR Beta short-read assay to sequence DNA from cultured CD4+ T cells. Genomic DNA was extracted from cultured CD4+ T cells. One entry per CDR3 protein, called by TCRdb with MiXCR from the PCR reads. Of just over 7,500 distinct CDR3 sequences detected, more than 30% appear once; the ten largest clones hold roughly an eighth. These receptors are not linked to any known antigen. Sample treatment: roughly 10-day PBMC culture with coronavirus spike peptide pools or control peptides (ViraFEST assay). CD4+ T-cell collection from the unexposed donor predated the COVID-19 pandemic (2011-2018). The sample taken for sequencing was CD4+ T cells from blood, cultured in vitro. These receptors were collected from a human donor in good health.

This clonotype was seen only a few times. This chain connects TRBV6-4 to TRBJ1-6, with 9 nucleotides matching TRBD1. The ends lost 5 bases at V and 6 bases at J; junction bases unmatched: 8. The CDR3 runs 16 residues. Per the germline V gene, CDR1 is MRHNA and CDR2 is SNTAGT. The CDR3 bases are TGTGCCAGCAGTCCCTTCAACAGGGGGCTTAATTCACCCCTCCACTTT. Encoded protein: CASSPFNRGLNSPLHF.

The V gene is TRBV19, the J gene TRBJ1-5; 9 nucleotides agree with TRBD1. J gave up 6 bases and V 5 bases, and 5 bases lay outside the gene matches. In germline, CDR1 is LNHDA, CDR2 SQIVND (reference sequence). CDR3 length: 14 amino acids. This CDR3 reads CASSVTGGGQPQHF. CDR3 nucleotides: TGTGCCAGTAGTGTCACAGGGGGCGGTCAGCCCCAGCATTTT.

V is TRBV28 and J is TRBJ1-2; 9 bases map to TRBD1. The junction had 15 bases not matched to a gene; V was cut back by 5 bases and J by 8 bases. Germline CDR1 reads MDHEN; CDR2 reads SYDVKM. This CDR3 contains 16 residues. CDR3 sequence (DNA): TGTGCCAGCAGTGGATCCCATCTTACAGGGGGCCTAGGCTACACCTTC. This codes for CASSGSHLTGGLGYTF.

The chain links TRBV19 to TRBJ2-1; 8 nucleotides agree with TRBD2. J lost 5 bases, V lost 6 bases, and 3 bases had no gene match. This CDR3 spans 13 amino acids. Germline loops: CDR1 LNHDA, CDR2 SQIVND (reference sequence). As DNA, the CDR3 is TGTGCCAGTAGCGGGAGGGTCCACAATGAGCAGTTCTTC. Translating gives CASSGRVHNEQFF.

This clonotype appeared a few times. The rearrangement joins TRBV28 to TRBJ1-1; D not resolved. V lost 2 bases to trimming and J lost 9 bases, with 10 bases between them. In germline, CDR1 is MDHEN, CDR2 SYDVKM. The CDR3 totals 12 residues. CDR3 coding DNA: TGTGCCAGCAGTTTAAAGGCCGATAAAGCTTTCTTT. This gives the protein CASSLKADKAFF.

The V call is TRBV5-6, the J call TRBJ1-2; D perhaps matches TRBD1 (5 bases). Germline V gives CDR1 SGHDT, CDR2 YYEEEE. The V and J ends lost 2 bases and 5 bases respectively, with 16 bases between them. CDR3 size: 15 residues. CDR3 nucleotides: TGTGCCAGCAGCTTAGCCCGGGGGACCACTTATGGCTACACCTTC. Translated: CASSLARGTTYGYTF.

This clonotype was seen only a few times. V usage is TRBV20-1 and J usage is TRBJ2-1, with TRBD1 matching over 10 bases. Germline V gene lookup returns CDR1 DFQATT and CDR2 SNEGSKA (reference sequence). V shed 6 bases and J 2 bases; nucleotides not matched to a gene: 10. The CDR3 spans 16 residues. In DNA form, the CDR3 reads TGCAGTGCCAGTCGGGACAGGGGCGCTACCTACAATGAGCAGTTCTTC. The encoded protein is CSASRDRGATYNEQFF.

CDR3 DNA sequence: TGTGCCAGCAGCTTAGATTGGACAGATACGCAGTATTTT. Protein sequence: CASSLDWTDTQYF. The chain links TRBV11-2 to TRBJ2-3; D is ambiguous. CDR3 length equals 13 residues. The germline gives CDR1 SGHAT, CDR2 FQNNGV. Trimming pared 0 bases from V and 3 bases from J, leaving 4 bases between.

This clonotype appeared a few times. The chain joins TRBV19 to TRBJ1-5; D is unresolved. Germline lookup yields CDR1 LNHDA and CDR2 SQIVND (reference sequence). V was clipped by 3 bases and J by 4 bases, with 13 bases between them. CDR3 length equals 15 residues. The CDR3 region has the DNA TGTGCCAGTAGTATGGTAAGGTCGGTTAATCAGCCCCAGCATTTT. This translates into CASSMVRSVNQPQHF.

The chain recombines TRBV6-1 with TRBJ2-3; weak D call: TRBD2 (6 bases). The germline CDR1 and CDR2 sequences are MNHNS and SASEGT. The CDR3 is 14 amino acids. Trimming left V 5 bases short and J 4 bases short, with 13 bases between. The CDR3 nucleotides are TGTGCCAGCAGTCCTGGGTGGGGGGCAGATACGCAGTATTTT. Protein sequence: CASSPGWGADTQYF.

This clonotype is judged medium-sized. The V gene is TRBV20-1, the J gene TRBJ1-5; D is uncertain. CDR3 length: 15 amino acids. Germline V gene data show CDR1 as DFQATT and CDR2 as SNEGSKA (reference sequence). The ends were cut back, 4 bases at V and 1 base at J, with 14 bases in the middle. The CDR3 here is CSAMVRAGSNQPQHF. CDR3 nucleotides: TGCAGTGCTATGGTCCGGGCAGGAAGCAATCAGCCCCAGCATTTT.

This clonotype is medium-sized by share. This rearrangement joins TRBV6-5 to TRBJ1-6, with D maybe TRBD1 (6 bases). V lost 3 bases and J 11 bases, leaving 14 bases between the germline ends. The CDR3 is 14 amino acids. Germline CDR1 and CDR2: MNHEY and SVGAGI. The CDR3 spells CASSYHNREAPLHF. In DNA, the CDR3 is TGTGCCAGCAGTTATCATAACAGGGAAGCACCCCTCCACTTT.

The V gene is TRBV7-2, the J gene TRBJ1-5, with TRBD1 matching 8 bases. Looked up from germline, CDR1 is SGHTA and CDR2 is FQGNSA. The CDR3 spans 13 residues. Trimming cost V 4 bases and J 7 bases; bases outside gene matches: 3. The CDR3 region has the DNA TGTGCCAGCAGCTCCAGGACAGGGCAGCCCCAGCATTTT. This sequence encodes CASSSRTGQPQHF.

This clonotype was detected only once. This chain links TRBV2 with TRBJ2-3; D possibly corresponds to TRBD2 (6 bases). The CDR3 length is 16 residues. Per the germline V gene, CDR1 is SNHLY and CDR2 is FYNNEI. The ends were cut back, 4 bases at V and 2 bases at J, with 16 bases in the middle. The CDR3 reads CASSVLGRTYTDTQYF. The CDR3 DNA follows: TGTGCCAGCAGTGTTTTGGGGAGGACCTACACAGATACGCAGTATTTT. Filled out from reference TRBV2 and TRBJ2-3, the complete variable domain reads EPEVTQTPSHQVTQMGQEVILRCVPISNHLYFYWYRQILGQKVEFLVSFYNNEISEKSEIFDDQFSVERPDGSNFTLKIRSTKLEDSAMYFCASSVLGRTYTDTQYFGPGTRLTVL.